The clone carrying this T cell receptor (beta chain) came up once. This CDR3 is built from 14 residues. V was trimmed by 2 bases and J by 7 bases, leaving 12 bases between them. Germline CDR1 MNHEY, CDR2 SVGEGT. The data were taken from a study of control samples from healthy donors and cancer patients. Using immunoSEQ multiplex PCR, the repertoire was profiled, and TCRdb retains in-frame clones only, with some absent. The sample comprises roughly 140,000 clones, 93% of which are singletons, and under 2.5% rests with the top ten. The V gene is TRBV6-2 or TRBV6-3, the J gene TRBJ1-5; D is perhaps TRBD1 (5 bases). Sequencing input: blood. The source is a man over 45 in good health. CDR3 sequence reads: CASSYVQGRQPQHF. CDR3 nucleotide sequence: TGTGCCAGCAGTTACGTTCAGGGACGACAGCCCCAGCATTTT.